These T cell receptor beta chains were read from a single sample in a study of blood T cell repertoires in COVID-19. Measured with immunoSEQ multiplex PCR; TCRdb has only the in-frame clones, and not every one. Of approximately 76,000 clones in the sample, about 85% were seen once. What was sequenced was peripheral blood. The origin of the receptors is a woman aged 80 or over with active or convalescent COVID-19. The conserved cysteine and the conserved F or W are not part of the CDR3 here. The size field is filled for only some rows; it gives once, few, many or a size class.

v_call: TRBV5-1
clone_size: NA
j_call: TRBJ2-3
cdr3_aa: ASTGTSGATDTQY

v_call: TRBV5-8
clone_size: NA
j_call: TRBJ1-3
cdr3_aa: ASRTGGVGNTIY

v_call: TRBV6-2/TRBV6-3
clone_size: NA
j_call: TRBJ1-1
cdr3_aa: ASSKGRGRIISGTEAF

v_call: TRBV6-1
clone_size: once
j_call: TRBJ2-7
cdr3_aa: ASSERGGASEQY

v_call: TRBV19
clone_size: NA
j_call: TRBJ2-7
cdr3_aa: ASSKNSLYEQY

v_call: TRBV12-5
clone_size: NA
j_call: TRBJ1-5
cdr3_aa: ASGLAGYRQPQH

v_call: TRBV11-2
clone_size: NA
j_call: TRBJ1-1
cdr3_aa: ASSLDGVNPEAF

v_call: TRBV3-1/TRBV3-2
clone_size: NA
j_call: TRBJ2-3
cdr3_aa: ASSQSGGHDTQY

v_call: TRBV25-1
clone_size: once
j_call: TRBJ1-2
cdr3_aa: ASSEADRVDGYT

v_call: TRBV5-1
clone_size: NA
j_call: TRBJ2-1
cdr3_aa: ASSLGSPRGDNEQF

v_call: TRBV11-2
clone_size: NA
j_call: TRBJ2-1
cdr3_aa: ASSLTVGRGGSYNEQF

v_call: TRBV28
clone_size: NA
j_call: TRBJ2-5
cdr3_aa: AARQGNRETQY

v_call: TRBV12-3/TRBV12-4
clone_size: NA
j_call: TRBJ2-1
cdr3_aa: ASSLTGDEQF

v_call: TRBV5-1
clone_size: NA
j_call: TRBJ1-3
cdr3_aa: ASSLVGGPGNTIY

v_call: TRBV30
clone_size: NA
j_call: TRBJ1-1
cdr3_aa: ASEVPGQINTEAF

v_call: TRBV7-9
clone_size: NA
j_call: TRBJ2-5
cdr3_aa: ASSSPVSRTGGETQY

v_call: TRBV27
clone_size: NA
j_call: TRBJ1-5
cdr3_aa: ASSFPGQPQH

v_call: TRBV19
clone_size: NA
j_call: TRBJ1-1
cdr3_aa: ASGQNTEAF

v_call: TRBV18
clone_size: NA
j_call: TRBJ2-2
cdr3_aa: ASSPFAESTGELF

v_call: TRBV5-1
clone_size: NA
j_call: TRBJ2-2
cdr3_aa: ASSLESGGSSGELF

v_call: TRBV12-3/TRBV12-4
clone_size: NA
j_call: TRBJ1-1
cdr3_aa: ASSLTTGVAF

v_call: TRBV6-4
clone_size: NA
j_call: TRBJ1-6
cdr3_aa: ASSEDYGVYSPLH

v_call: TRBV11-2
clone_size: NA
j_call: TRBJ1-1
cdr3_aa: ASSAARSTEAF

v_call: TRBV5-1
clone_size: NA
j_call: TRBJ2-7
cdr3_aa: ASSRGGTSGYEQY

v_call: TRBV15
clone_size: NA
j_call: TRBJ2-2
cdr3_aa: ATSRFGGNTGELF

v_call: TRBV7-2
clone_size: NA
j_call: TRBJ1-2
cdr3_aa: ASSLAGAIEVSGYT

v_call: TRBV2
clone_size: NA
j_call: TRBJ2-7
cdr3_aa: ASRGPDRGLHEQY

v_call: TRBV6-5
clone_size: NA
j_call: TRBJ2-5
cdr3_aa: ASSYSQGSWETQY

v_call: TRBV24-1
clone_size: once
j_call: TRBJ2-1
cdr3_aa: ATSALAGGFNEQF

v_call: TRBV7-2
clone_size: NA
j_call: TRBJ1-5
cdr3_aa: ASSLGSQPQH

v_call: TRBV19
clone_size: NA
j_call: TRBJ2-1
cdr3_aa: ASRERGSSYNEQF

v_call: TRBV27
clone_size: NA
j_call: TRBJ1-2
cdr3_aa: ASSLGRGYGYT

v_call: TRBV18
clone_size: NA
j_call: TRBJ1-1
cdr3_aa: ASSPLGFMNTEAF

v_call: TRBV28
clone_size: NA
j_call: TRBJ1-5
cdr3_aa: ASSPVTANQPQH

v_call: TRBV28
clone_size: few
j_call: TRBJ2-2
cdr3_aa: ASTSWTGIDAGELF

v_call: TRBV5-6
clone_size: NA
j_call: TRBJ1-4
cdr3_aa: ASSLWGTELEKLF

v_call: TRBV5-1
clone_size: NA
j_call: TRBJ1-2
cdr3_aa: ASTEEPGQGSKANYGYT

v_call: TRBV7-2
clone_size: NA
j_call: TRBJ2-3
cdr3_aa: ASSGQHSTDTQY

v_call: TRBV2
clone_size: few
j_call: TRBJ1-5
cdr3_aa: ASSSGTVGQPQH

v_call: TRBV3-1/TRBV3-2
clone_size: NA
j_call: TRBJ2-5
cdr3_aa: ASSQVEGVYQETQY

v_call: TRBV21-1
clone_size: NA
j_call: TRBJ2-5
cdr3_aa: ASSKRSREGQETQY

v_call: TRBV4-2
clone_size: NA
j_call: TRBJ2-1
cdr3_aa: ASSQVTSGLAGGTEQF

v_call: TRBV7-2
clone_size: NA
j_call: TRBJ2-1
cdr3_aa: ASSPSTGLGPEF

v_call: TRBV5-4
clone_size: NA
j_call: TRBJ2-5
cdr3_aa: ASSLDREETQY

v_call: TRBV7-9
clone_size: NA
j_call: TRBJ2-5
cdr3_aa: ASSLRTSGEGVQETQY

v_call: TRBV7-7
clone_size: NA
j_call: TRBJ2-5
cdr3_aa: ASSLGRDQETQY

v_call: TRBV7-4
clone_size: NA
j_call: TRBJ1-4
cdr3_aa: ASLSGTPPATNEKLF

v_call: TRBV6-6
clone_size: few
j_call: TRBJ2-6
cdr3_aa: ASHWGGSGANVLT

v_call: TRBV4-3
clone_size: NA
j_call: TRBJ1-6
cdr3_aa: ASSQLRSISPLH

v_call: TRBV27
clone_size: NA
j_call: TRBJ1-3
cdr3_aa: ASKWDRGVTIY

v_call: TRBV10-3
clone_size: NA
j_call: TRBJ2-7
cdr3_aa: AIGQGYEQY

v_call: TRBV24-1
clone_size: NA
j_call: TRBJ2-1
cdr3_aa: ATRGTGTNEQF

v_call: TRBV7-2
clone_size: NA
j_call: TRBJ2-7
cdr3_aa: ASSYGQGTYEQY

v_call: TRBV6-5
clone_size: NA
j_call: TRBJ1-5
cdr3_aa: ASSPGGGGQPQH

v_call: TRBV7-2
clone_size: NA
j_call: TRBJ2-3
cdr3_aa: ASSLAQASTDTQY

v_call: TRBV28
clone_size: NA
j_call: TRBJ1-4
cdr3_aa: ASSTQGARTNEKLF

v_call: TRBV5-1
clone_size: few
j_call: TRBJ2-7
cdr3_aa: ASSGAYEQY

v_call: TRBV29-1
clone_size: NA
j_call: TRBJ1-4
cdr3_aa: SVTDSSNEKLF

v_call: TRBV9
clone_size: NA
j_call: TRBJ1-4
cdr3_aa: ASSKRDRGLEKLF